One sample yielded the 24 T cell receptor beta chains listed below, sequenced in a study of blood T cell repertoires in COVID-19. Sequencing was performed with immunoSEQ multiplex PCR; in TCRdb, only in-frame clones are kept and a portion is missing. The data show hundreds of thousands of clones, under 95% seen once. The sample was peripheral blood. The receptor set was obtained from a woman aged 18-35 years who had recovered from COVID-19.

The rearrangement links TRBV25-1 to TRBJ1-5; D is possibly TRBD1 (5 bases). Trimming took off 4 bases at V and 6 bases at J, with 10 bases between the two ends. Per the germline V gene, CDR1 is MGHDK and CDR2 is SYGVNS. The CDR3 contains 13 residues. This CDR3 reads CASSGGGGQPQHF. CDR3 bases: TGTGCCAGCAGTGGCGGGGGGGGTCAGCCCCAGCATTTT.

The rearrangement joins TRBV12-3 or TRBV12-4 to TRBJ2-7; D remains unclear. V lost 3 bases to trimming and J lost 3 bases, with 9 bases between them. The CDR3 consists of 13 residues. The DNA for the CDR3 is TGTGCCAGCAGTTTTCAGGCCTACTACGAGCAGTACGTC. Translating gives CASSFQAYYEQYV.

The chain uses TRBV5-6 and TRBJ2-2; possible D gene TRBD2, 5 bases. This CDR3 has 16 amino acids. The V gene's germline CDR1 is SGHDT and CDR2 YYEEEE. V dropped 0 bases and J dropped 2 bases, with 11 bases sitting between them. The CDR3 region is CASSLAGSLNTGELFF. CDR3 nucleotide sequence: TGTGCCAGCAGCTTGGCTGGGAGCTTAAACACCGGGGAGCTGTTTTTT.

V usage is TRBV28 and J usage is TRBJ1-5; maybe TRBD1 (6 bases). The germline V and J ends were trimmed by 2 bases and 0 bases, with 8 bases remaining between them. Germline CDR1 and CDR2: MDHEN and SYDVKM. The CDR3 has 15 residues. Here the CDR3 DNA reads TGTGCCAGCAGTTTAGGGACAAGTAGCAATCAGCCCCAGCATTTT. Its protein is CASSLGTSSNQPQHF.

This sequence joins TRBV3-1 (or the pseudogene TRBV3-2) and TRBJ2-1, with TRBD2 matching 11 bases. This CDR3 spans 13 amino acids. Germline lookup yields CDR1 LGHDT and CDR2 YNNKEL (reference sequence). The J segment lost 12 bases and the V segment lost 8 bases, leaving 9 bases of the junction unmatched. This CDR3 reads CASETSGNSRQFF. In nucleotides, the CDR3 is TGTGCCAGCGAGACTAGCGGGAATTCCAGGCAGTTCTTC.

This rearrangement joins TRBV5-6 to TRBJ2-5; D possibly corresponds to TRBD1 (6 bases). Germline-derived CDR1 and CDR2 are SGHDT and YYEEEE. This CDR3 spans 11 amino acids. The V and J ends lost 4 bases and 7 bases respectively, with 8 bases between them. CDR3 protein: CASSVGGTQYF. CDR3 coding DNA: TGTGCCAGCAGCGTAGGGGGGACCCAGTACTTC.

The chain carries TRBV9 and TRBJ1-1; D ambiguous. Trimming shortened V by 4 bases and J by 6 bases, and 7 bases separated the two germline ends. The CDR3 has 11 amino acids. CDR1 is SGDLS, CDR2 YYNGEE, per germline. CDR3: CASSSGSEAFF. CDR3 bases: TGTGCCAGCAGCTCGGGTTCTGAAGCTTTCTTT.

The V gene is TRBV5-1, the J gene TRBJ2-1; D is ambiguous. Trimming left V 4 bases short and J 8 bases short, with 10 bases between. The CDR3 length is 12 residues. Germline CDR1 is SGHRS and CDR2 is YFSETQ. CDR3 coding DNA: TGCGCCAGCAGCGCGATCAAAGATGAGCAGTTCTTC. Its protein is CASSAIKDEQFF.

Concerning this clone: This CDR3 is also generated by other DNA sequences in the sample. V gene TRBV10-3 combines with J gene TRBJ1-1; TRBD1 matches 9 bases. Germline-derived CDR1 and CDR2 are ENHRY and SYGVKD. After removal of 0 bases from V and 1 base from J, the junction contained 0 bases not matched to a gene. The CDR3 runs to 15 residues. CDR3 sequence (DNA): TGTGCCATCAGTGAGTCGGACAGGGGGAACACTGAAGCTTTCTTT. Translation gives CAISESDRGNTEAFF.

The chain is built from TRBV5-4 and TRBJ2-7; perhaps TRBD2 as D (6 bases). V was pared by 4 bases and J by 3 bases, with 11 bases between. The germline CDR1 and CDR2 sequences are SGHNT and YYREEE (reference sequence). The CDR3 runs 13 residues. CDR3: CASSAGPNYEQYV. In DNA form, the CDR3 reads TGTGCCAGCAGCGCGGGACCCAACTACGAGCAGTACGTC.

The V call is TRBV30, the J call TRBJ1-3; D possibly corresponds to TRBD1 (6 bases). V lost 2 bases and J lost 4, with 6 bases in between. The CDR3 contains 12 residues. From germline, CDR1 is GTSNPN and CDR2 SVGIG (reference sequence). CDR3 in amino acids: CAWSTGGNTIYF. CDR3 DNA: TGTGCCTGGAGTACAGGGGGAAACACCATATATTTT.

Concerning this clone: Distinct nucleotide sequences in the sample also encode this CDR3. The V and J genes are TRBV30 and TRBJ1-2; a possible D gene is TRBD1 (6 bases). V was cut by 1 base and J by 1 base, with 7 bases left in between. The germline V gene encodes CDR1 GTSNPN and CDR2 SVGIG (reference sequence). This CDR3 comprises 13 residues. CDR3 bases: TGTGCCTGGAGTGAACAGGGTAACTATGGCTACACCTTC. Translation gives CAWSEQGNYGYTF. The whole variable domain, filled in from reference TRBV30 and TRBJ1-2, reads SQTIHQWPATLVQPVGSPLSLECTVEGTSNPNLYWYRQAAGRGLQLLFYSVGIGQISSEVPQNLSASRPQDRQFILSSKKLLLSDSGFYLCAWSEQGNYGYTFGSGTRLTVV.

The rearrangement uses TRBV5-1 and TRBJ1-5, with 8 bases matching TRBD1. Germline trimming cut 0 bases from V and 7 bases from J; bases unmatched to any gene: 6. This CDR3 region has 15 residues. Germline CDR1 and CDR2: SGHRS and YFSETQ. As DNA, the CDR3 is TGCGCCAGCAGCTTGGAGGCAGGGGGCGGACAGCCCCAGCATTTT. This gives the protein CASSLEAGGGQPQHF.

This clone was counted a single time. The chain combines TRBV19 with TRBJ2-2, with TRBD2 matching over 8 bases. J lost 6 bases, V lost 7 bases, and 10 bases had no gene match. This CDR3 is built from 15 residues. Germline values: CDR1 LNHDA, CDR2 SQIVND (reference sequence). The CDR3 loop reads CASTRPGGPPGELFF. DNA of the CDR3: TGTGCCAGTACCAGGCCGGGAGGGCCTCCCGGGGAGCTGTTTTTT.

The chain joins TRBV6-5 to TRBJ1-1, with 7 bases that match TRBD1. Trimming removed 4 bases from V and 4 bases from J; junction bases left unmatched: 6. This CDR3 region has 14 residues. Germline CDR1 is MNHEY and CDR2 is SVGAGI. Written as DNA, the CDR3 is TGTGCCAGCAGTTCCCACAGGGGAACCACTGAAGCTTTCTTT. It encodes CASSSHRGTTEAFF.

The chain carries TRBV19 and TRBJ2-3, with a possible D match to TRBD1 (5 bases). The CDR3 spans 13 residues. Looked up from germline, CDR1 is LNHDA and CDR2 is SQIVND (reference sequence). Trimming shortened V by 6 bases and J by 0 bases, and 7 bases separated the two germline ends. CDR3 bases: TGTGCCAGTAGGACAGTAAGCACAGATACGCAGTATTTT. This codes for CASRTVSTDTQYF. The whole variable domain, filled in from reference TRBV19 and TRBJ2-3, reads DGGITQSPKYLFRKEGQNVTLSCEQNLNHDAMYWYRQDPGQGLRLIYYSQIVNDFQKGDIAEGYSVSREKKESFPLTVTSAQKNPTAFYLCASRTVSTDTQYFGPGTRLTVL.

The V call is TRBV5-1, the J call TRBJ2-1; 11 nucleotides match TRBD2. The CDR3 spans 16 residues. V was pared by 0 bases and J by 6 bases, with 5 bases of the junction left unmatched. The V gene's germline CDR1 is SGHRS and CDR2 YFSETQ. CDR3: CASSLVGSGRANEQFF. The CDR3 DNA is TGCGCCAGCAGCTTGGTCGGTAGCGGGAGGGCCAATGAGCAGTTCTTC.

The V and J genes are TRBV11-2 and TRBJ1-6; D possibly corresponds to TRBD1 (6 bases). CDR3 length equals 14 residues. The V end lost 5 bases, the J end lost 8 bases, and 13 bases lay between the germline ends. The germline CDR1 and CDR2 sequences are SGHAT and FQNNGV. DNA for the CDR3: TGTGCCAGCAGCCCCGGGACAATGCATTCACCCCTCCACTTT. It codes for CASSPGTMHSPLHF.

The V call is TRBV25-1, the J call TRBJ2-5, with D perhaps TRBD2 (5 bases). The ends were cut back, 1 base at V and 5 bases at J, with 14 bases in the middle. Germline CDR1 is MGHDK and CDR2 is SYGVNS. The CDR3 has 15 amino acids. The CDR3: CASSESGSVGETQYF. CDR3 DNA: TGTGCCAGCAGTGAATCGGGGTCGGTCGGGGAGACCCAGTACTTC.

V is TRBV5-5 and J is TRBJ1-2; D is undetermined. Germline CDR1 reads SGHKS; CDR2 reads YYEKEE (reference sequence). CDR3 size: 13 residues. V was pared by 1 base and J by 1 base, with 5 bases between. The CDR3 nucleotides are TGTGCCAGCAGCTTGCGGGTTAACTATGGCTACACCTTC. Residues: CASSLRVNYGYTF. The full variable domain, with the rest looked up from reference TRBV5-5 and TRBJ1-2, is DAGVTQSPTHLIKTRGQQVTLRCSPISGHKSVSWYQQVLGQGPQFIFQYYEKEERGRGNFPDRFSARQFPNYSSELNVNALLLGDSALYLCASSLRVNYGYTFGSGTRLTVV.

A few counts support this clone. The chain couples TRBV25-1 to TRBJ1-5; TRBD1 is a possible D gene (6 bases). The CDR3 covers 15 residues. Germline V gene data show CDR1 as MGHDK and CDR2 as SYGVNS. V was trimmed by 4 bases and J by 3 bases, leaving 13 bases between them. CDR3 amino acids: CASSGTGYPNQPQHF. CDR3 DNA sequence: TGTGCCAGCAGTGGAACAGGGTATCCCAATCAGCCCCAGCATTTT.

The V and J genes are TRBV5-1 and TRBJ2-3, with 11 positions matching TRBD1. CDR1 and CDR2 (germline): SGHRS, YFSETQ. The CDR3 runs 14 residues. V trimming: 5 bases; J trimming: 5 bases; junction bases outside the gene matches: 4. The CDR3 DNA reads as TGCGCCAGCAGACAGGGACAGGGGGGAGATACGCAGTATTTT. This translates into CASRQGQGGDTQYF.

In its sample, this clone was seen once. V gene TRBV19 combines with J gene TRBJ2-1; a weak D match, TRBD2 (5 bases). With 10 bases removed from V and 6 bases from J, the gap between germline ends came to 16 bases. Germline V gives CDR1 LNHDA, CDR2 SQIVND (reference sequence). The CDR3 loop spans 13 amino acids. The CDR3 is CATSKNSGNEQFF. CDR3 DNA: TGTGCCACATCCAAGAACAGCGGCAATGAGCAGTTCTTC.

The chain employs TRBV11-2 and TRBJ1-2; D is ambiguous. CDR1 and CDR2 from the germline V gene are SGHAT and FQNNGV. V was clipped by 7 bases and J by 4 bases, with 7 bases between them. This CDR3 has 11 residues. This CDR3 is CASTYPYGYTF. The CDR3 bases are TGTGCCAGCACCTATCCCTATGGCTACACCTTC.